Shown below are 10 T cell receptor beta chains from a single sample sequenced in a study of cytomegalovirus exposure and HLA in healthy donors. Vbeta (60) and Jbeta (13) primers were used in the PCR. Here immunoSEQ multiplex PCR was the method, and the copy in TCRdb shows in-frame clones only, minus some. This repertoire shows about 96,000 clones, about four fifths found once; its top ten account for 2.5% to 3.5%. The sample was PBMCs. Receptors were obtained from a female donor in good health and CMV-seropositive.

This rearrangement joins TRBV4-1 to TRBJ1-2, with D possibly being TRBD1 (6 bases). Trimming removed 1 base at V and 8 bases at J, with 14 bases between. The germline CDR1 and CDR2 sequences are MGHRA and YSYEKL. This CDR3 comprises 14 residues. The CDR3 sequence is CASSQGGGAGGYTF. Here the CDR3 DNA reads TGCGCCAGCAGCCAAGGTGGGGGGGCAGGAGGCTACACCTTC.

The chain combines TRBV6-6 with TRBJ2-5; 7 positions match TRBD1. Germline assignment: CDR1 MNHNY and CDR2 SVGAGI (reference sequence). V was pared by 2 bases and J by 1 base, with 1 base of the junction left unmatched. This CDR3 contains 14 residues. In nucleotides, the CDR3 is TGTGCCAGCAGTTACCGGGACAGCCAAGAGACCCAGTACTTC. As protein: CASSYRDSQETQYF.

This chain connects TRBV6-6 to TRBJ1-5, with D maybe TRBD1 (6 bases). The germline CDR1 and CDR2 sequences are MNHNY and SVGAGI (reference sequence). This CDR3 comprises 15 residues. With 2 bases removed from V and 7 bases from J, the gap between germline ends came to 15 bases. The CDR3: CASSYAGESSQPQHF. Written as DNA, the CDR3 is TGTGCCAGCAGTTACGCAGGGGAGAGTTCCCAGCCCCAGCATTTT.

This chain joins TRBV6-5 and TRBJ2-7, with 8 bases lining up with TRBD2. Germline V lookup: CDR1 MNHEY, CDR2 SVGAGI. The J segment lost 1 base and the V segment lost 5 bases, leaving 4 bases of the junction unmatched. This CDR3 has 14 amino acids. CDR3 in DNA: TGTGCCAGCAGTACACTAGCGGAGTCCTACGAGCAGTACTTC. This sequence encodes CASSTLAESYEQYF.

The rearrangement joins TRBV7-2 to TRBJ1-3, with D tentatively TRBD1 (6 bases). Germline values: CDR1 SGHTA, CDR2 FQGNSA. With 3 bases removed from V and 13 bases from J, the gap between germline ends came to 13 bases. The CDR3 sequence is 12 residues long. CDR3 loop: CASSFQGNAIYF. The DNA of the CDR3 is TGTGCCAGCAGCTTCCAGGGGAACGCTATATATTTT.

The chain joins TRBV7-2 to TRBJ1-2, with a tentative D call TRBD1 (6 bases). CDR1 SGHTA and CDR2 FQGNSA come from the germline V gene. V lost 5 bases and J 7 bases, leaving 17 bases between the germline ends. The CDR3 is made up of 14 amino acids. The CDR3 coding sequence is TGTGCCAGCAGCCTTTTCGAGGGGGGGGTTGGCTACACCTTC. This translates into CASSLFEGGVGYTF. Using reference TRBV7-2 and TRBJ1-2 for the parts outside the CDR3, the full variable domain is GAGVSQSPSNKVTEKGKDVELRCDPISGHTALYWYRQSLGQGLEFLIYFQGNSAPDKSGLPSDRFSAERTGGSVSTLTIQRTQQEDSAVYLCASSLFEGGVGYTFGSGTRLTVV.

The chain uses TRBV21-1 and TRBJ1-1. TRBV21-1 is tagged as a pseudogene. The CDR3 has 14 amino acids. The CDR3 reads CASSKARLNTEAFF. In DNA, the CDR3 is TGTGCCAGCAGCAAAGCGCGGTTGAACACTGAAGCTTTCTTT.

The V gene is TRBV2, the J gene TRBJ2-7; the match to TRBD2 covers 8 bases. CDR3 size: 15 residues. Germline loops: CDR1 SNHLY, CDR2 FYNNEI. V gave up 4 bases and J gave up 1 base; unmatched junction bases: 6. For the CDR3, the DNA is TGTGCCAGCAGTGTCGGGAGGGCCGGATCCTACGAGCAGTACTTC. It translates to CASSVGRAGSYEQYF.

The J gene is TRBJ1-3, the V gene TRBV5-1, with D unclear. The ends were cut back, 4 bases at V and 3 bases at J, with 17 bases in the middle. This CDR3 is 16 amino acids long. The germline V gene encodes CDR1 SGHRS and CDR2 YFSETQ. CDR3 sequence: CASSQTTQPFGNTIYF. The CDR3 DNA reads TGCGCCAGCAGCCAAACCACACAGCCGTTTGGAAACACCATATATTTT.

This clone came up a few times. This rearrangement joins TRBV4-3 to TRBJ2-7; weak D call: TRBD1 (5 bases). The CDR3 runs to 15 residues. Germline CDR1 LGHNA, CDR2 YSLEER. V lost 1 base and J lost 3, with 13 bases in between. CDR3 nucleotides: TGCGCCAGCAGCCAAGGAGCTGGACACAACTACGAGCAGTACTTC. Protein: CASSQGAGHNYEQYF.